The 32 T cell receptor beta chains reported below all come from one sample, sequenced in a study of CD8+ T cells in alopecia areata. Treatment described: oral pan-JAK inhibitor, 5-10 mg twice daily. Sequencing relied on a cDNA template that was reverse transcribed from extracted RNA. Here immunoSEQ multiplex PCR was the method, and the copy in TCRdb shows in-frame clones only, minus some. The table shows approximately 110,000 clones, with around 50% occurring only once. Sample: CD8+ T cells sorted from blood, taken at week 24, from a patient treated with tofacitinib. These receptors were collected from a human donor with alopecia areata.

For the CDR3, the DNA is TGTGCCACCAGCAGAGATCTGTTGGGGGAGACCCAGTACTTC. This codes for CATSRDLLGETQYF. The rearrangement uses TRBV15 and TRBJ2-5, with D unclear. This CDR3 has 14 amino acids. Trimming removed 0 bases from V and 5 bases from J, with 10 bases in between. Per the germline V gene, CDR1 is LNHNV and CDR2 is YYDKDF (reference sequence).

CDR3 sequence reads: CASSPGTGGKTEAFF. Written as DNA, the CDR3 is TGTGCCAGTAGCCCCGGGACAGGGGGAAAGACTGAAGCTTTCTTT. V gene TRBV19 combines with J gene TRBJ1-1; 11 positions agree with TRBD1. Germline-derived CDR1 and CDR2 are LNHDA and SQIVND (reference sequence). The V gene end was trimmed by 6 bases and the J gene end by 5 bases; junction bases not matched to a gene: 8. The CDR3 loop spans 15 amino acids.

This chain connects TRBV6-6 to TRBJ2-1; 10 nucleotides line up with TRBD1. The CDR3 is made up of 14 amino acids. The germline gives CDR1 MNHNY, CDR2 SVGAGI (reference sequence). With 6 bases clipped from V and 6 bases from J, the junction kept 5 bases outside the gene matches. The CDR3, as DNA: TGTGCCAGCAGACGGGGGACAGGGGTCAATGAGCAGTTCTTC. Translation: CASRRGTGVNEQFF.

This clone is a singleton in its sample. The chain uses TRBV13 and TRBJ1-1; unclear D gene. Trimming removed 5 bases at V and 1 base at J, with 8 bases between. The germline V gene has CDR1 PRHDT and CDR2 FYEKMQ (reference sequence). The CDR3 is made up of 13 amino acids. The CDR3 region has the DNA TGTGCCAGCAGCCACCAGTGGAACACTGAAGCTTTCTTT. Protein: CASSHQWNTEAFF.

The V call is TRBV13, the J call TRBJ1-1; possibly TRBD1 for D (6 bases). Trimming cost V 1 base and J 4 bases, with 10 bases left between them. This CDR3 region has 14 residues. CDR1 is PRHDT and CDR2 is FYEKMQ in the germline V gene (reference sequence). CDR3 DNA: TGTGCCAGCAGCTTAGTGGCACAGGGCACTGAAGCTTTCTTT. This codes for CASSLVAQGTEAFF. Together with reference TRBV13 and TRBJ1-1, the CDR3 gives the full variable domain: AAGVIQSPRHLIKEKRETATLKCYPIPRHDTVYWYQQGPGQDPQFLISFYEKMQSDKGSIPDRFSAQQFSDYHSELNMSSLELGDSALYFCASSLVAQGTEAFFGQGTRLTVV.

This clone was seen more than once but under ten times. Different DNA sequences within this sample yield the same CDR3. The chain has TRBV27 and TRBJ2-1, with 8 positions matching TRBD1. The CDR3 is 15 residues long. The germline V gene has CDR1 MNHEY and CDR2 SMNVEV (reference sequence). The J segment lost 0 bases and the V segment lost 5 bases, leaving 3 bases of the junction unmatched. This CDR3 is CASSPTGASYNEQFF. CDR3 coding DNA: TGTGCCAGCAGTCCGACAGGGGCCTCCTACAATGAGCAGTTCTTC.

The chain carries TRBV7-9 and TRBJ2-7; 8 nucleotides match TRBD1. The CDR3 runs to 15 residues. In germline, CDR1 is SEHNR, CDR2 FQNEAQ (reference sequence). J was trimmed by 4 bases and V by 5 bases; bases with no gene match: 10. The CDR3 region is CASSPRTGTKYEQYF. The CDR3 nucleotides are TGTGCCAGCAGCCCCCGGACAGGGACGAAATACGAGCAGTACTTC.

Concerning this clone itself: A far larger clone differs by one base, so this is likely a read error. This chain connects TRBV6-6 to TRBJ2-2; no clear D gene. V gave up 2 bases and J gave up 0 bases, with 1 base separating them. CDR3 size: 13 residues. CDR1 and CDR2 (germline): MNHNY, SVGAGI (reference sequence). The CDR3 spells CASSYTNTGELFF. The CDR3 nucleotides are TGTGCCAGCAGTTACACGAACACCGGGGAGCTGTTTTTT.

The V and J genes are TRBV13 and TRBJ2-1, with 9 bases that match TRBD2. Germline-derived CDR1 and CDR2 are PRHDT and FYEKMQ (reference sequence). The CDR3 has 15 amino acids. V shed 4 bases, J shed 8 bases, and the junction held 9 bases outside the gene matches. The CDR3: CASSWLERGEDEQFF. CDR3 nucleotides: TGTGCCAGCAGCTGGTTAGAGCGGGGGGAAGATGAGCAGTTCTTC.

This clone was found once. This chain links TRBV10-3 with TRBJ1-5, with D perhaps TRBD1 (5 bases). The V end lost 8 bases, the J end lost 3 bases, and 17 bases lay between the germline ends. Germline V gives CDR1 ENHRY, CDR2 SYGVKD. The CDR3 runs to 15 residues. The CDR3 region is CAISDPDSFNQPQHF. For the CDR3, the DNA is TGTGCCATCTCTGACCCAGACAGCTTCAATCAGCCCCAGCATTTT.

The rearrangement links TRBV30 to TRBJ1-2; tentatively, D is TRBD1 (5 bases). The V end lost 4 bases, the J end lost 4 bases, and 10 bases lay between the germline ends. The CDR3 runs to 12 residues. Looked up from germline, CDR1 is GTSNPN and CDR2 is SVGIG (reference sequence). The CDR3 nucleotides are TGTGCCTGGACCTGGGGGACCTATGGCTACACCTTC. Translated, it gives CAWTWGTYGYTF.

This chain links TRBV30 with TRBJ2-7; D remains unclear. Germline-derived CDR1 and CDR2 are GTSNPN and SVGIG (reference sequence). V was shortened by 4 bases and J by 6 bases, with 13 bases between the two germline ends. This CDR3 has 12 amino acids. In DNA, the CDR3 is TGTGCCTGGAATCCCGGAAGGGCCGAGCAGTACTTC. This sequence encodes CAWNPGRAEQYF.

V usage is TRBV7-9 and J usage is TRBJ2-5; unclear D gene. Trimming removed 4 bases at V and 6 bases at J, with 6 bases between. The CDR3 spans 11 residues. Germline CDR1 is SEHNR and CDR2 is FQNEAQ (reference sequence). This CDR3 is CASSSDQTQYF. CDR3 nucleotides: TGTGCCAGCAGCTCCGACCAGACCCAGTACTTC.

This clone was found once. V usage is TRBV5-1 and J usage is TRBJ2-5, with 7 bases lining up with TRBD1. V was clipped by 4 bases and J by 4 bases; unmatched bases: 4. Looked up from germline, CDR1 is SGHRS and CDR2 is YFSETQ. The CDR3 loop spans 13 amino acids. CDR3 nucleotides: TGCGCCAGCAGCCCCAGGACAGGAGAGACCCAGTACTTC. Amino acids: CASSPRTGETQYF. Combining the CDR3 with reference TRBV5-1 and TRBJ2-5 gives the whole variable domain KAGVTQTPRYLIKTRGQQVTLSCSPISGHRSVSWYQQTPGQGLQFLFEYFSETQRNKGNFPGRFSGRQFSNSRSEMNVSTLELGDSALYLCASSPRTGETQYFGPGTRLLVL.

A remark on this clone: Compared with germline, one end of the junction differs, possibly owing to a read error. CDR3 sequence: CTSSARDRGQETQYF. The CDR3 DNA sequence: TGCACCAGCAGCGCCCGGGACAGGGGACAAGAGACCCAGTACTTC. This chain joins TRBV5-1 and TRBJ2-5, with TRBD1 matching 10 bases. The CDR3 spans 15 residues. Germline values: CDR1 SGHRS, CDR2 YFSETQ.

J is TRBJ2-7 and V is TRBV2; no clear D gene. The CDR3 consists of 11 residues. From germline, CDR1 is SNHLY and CDR2 FYNNEI. Trimming took 1 base from V and 4 from J, leaving 2 bases between them. CDR3 protein: CASSEGYEQYF. CDR3 DNA: TGTGCCAGCAGTGAAGGTTACGAGCAGTACTTC.

The chain recombines TRBV29-1 with TRBJ1-1; D perhaps matches TRBD1 (6 bases). From germline, CDR1 is SQVTM and CDR2 ANQGSEA. Trimming left V 6 bases short and J 10 bases short, with 12 bases between. The CDR3 sequence is 10 residues long. The CDR3 coding sequence is TGCAGCGTCCAGGGGAGGGCAGCTTTCTTT. Amino acids: CSVQGRAAFF.

The V gene is TRBV10-3, the J gene TRBJ2-5, with D unclear. Germline CDR1 ENHRY, CDR2 SYGVKD. V dropped 0 bases and J dropped 2 bases, with 10 bases sitting between them. The CDR3 is 15 residues long. CDR3 DNA: TGTGCCATCAGTGAGTCCCGGACGAGGCAAGAGACCCAGTACTTC. It codes for CAISESRTRQETQYF.

The chain has TRBV27 and TRBJ1-6; TRBD1 might be the D (5 bases). In germline, CDR1 is MNHEY, CDR2 SMNVEV (reference sequence). V was cut by 5 bases and J by 10 bases, with 12 bases left in between. The CDR3 sequence is 13 residues long. The DNA for the CDR3 is TGTGCCAGCAGTGGGCAGGGTCTCTCACCCCTCCACTTT. It yields the protein CASSGQGLSPLHF.

The CDR3 sequence: CAWSTRQATEAFF. The CDR3 nucleotides read TGTGCCTGGAGTACGAGACAGGCCACTGAAGCTTTCTTT. This chain uses TRBV30 with TRBJ1-1; D perhaps matches TRBD1 (6 bases). The CDR3 has 13 amino acids. CDR1 is GTSNPN, CDR2 SVGIG, per germline (reference sequence). Trimming took off 2 bases at V and 4 bases at J, with 11 bases between the two ends.

In its sample, this clone was seen once. V and J are TRBV19 and TRBJ2-5; TRBD1 matches at 12 bases. Losses at the gene ends were 4 bases for V and 4 bases for J; bases not matched to a gene: 10. CDR3 length: 17 residues. The germline CDR1 and CDR2 sequences are LNHDA and SQIVND (reference sequence). The CDR3 loop is CASSTGTGGGFLETQYF. As DNA, the CDR3 is TGTGCCAGTAGTACTGGGACAGGGGGCGGCTTTCTAGAGACCCAGTACTTC. The whole variable domain, filled in from reference TRBV19 and TRBJ2-5, reads DGGITQSPKYLFRKEGQNVTLSCEQNLNHDAMYWYRQDPGQGLRLIYYSQIVNDFQKGDIAEGYSVSREKKESFPLTVTSAQKNPTAFYLCASSTGTGGGFLETQYFGPGTRLLVL.

The chain couples TRBV7-9 to TRBJ1-2, with TRBD1 identical over 9 bases. CDR1 and CDR2 (germline): SEHNR, FQNEAQ (reference sequence). V shed 5 bases and J 6 bases; nucleotides not matched to a gene: 4. The length of the CDR3 is 13 residues. Written as DNA, the CDR3 is TGTGCCAGCAGCCTAGGGACAGGGAATGGCTACACCTTC. It translates to CASSLGTGNGYTF.

J is TRBJ2-5 and V is TRBV6-5; 10 bases agree with TRBD1. Germline trimming cut 6 bases from V and 4 bases from J; bases unmatched to any gene: 5. Per germline, CDR1 MNHEY and CDR2 SVGAGI. The CDR3 runs 14 residues. The DNA for the CDR3 is TGTGCCAGCAGCCGGACAGGGGGAGGAGAGACCCAGTACTTC. Protein sequence: CASSRTGGGETQYF.

This clone was recorded a few times. The rearrangement joins TRBV13 to TRBJ1-6; 10 positions match TRBD1. The germline V gene has CDR1 PRHDT and CDR2 FYEKMQ (reference sequence). The CDR3 is made up of 14 amino acids. J lost 8 bases, V lost 5 bases, and 3 bases had no gene match. Written as DNA, the CDR3 is TGTGCCAGCAGCCCGGGACAGGGGCATTCACCCCTCCACTTT. This encodes CASSPGQGHSPLHF.

The V gene is TRBV29-1, the J gene TRBJ2-1, with D unresolved. CDR1 is SQVTM, CDR2 ANQGSEA, per germline. V lost 5 bases and J lost 7, with 15 bases in between. The length of the CDR3 is 13 residues. The DNA for the CDR3 is TGCAGCGTTTATTTCATATCGGGTAATGAGCAGTTCTTC. It codes for CSVYFISGNEQFF.

The chain links TRBV7-9 to TRBJ2-1; TRBD1 agrees at 8 bases. V lost 5 bases to trimming and J lost 3 bases; unmatched junction nucleotides: 6. The CDR3 runs to 15 residues. Germline V gene lookup returns CDR1 SEHNR and CDR2 FQNEAQ (reference sequence). The CDR3 reads CASSHGQGYYNEQFF. CDR3 DNA sequence: TGTGCCAGCAGCCACGGACAGGGATACTACAATGAGCAGTTCTTC.

This chain links TRBV27 with TRBJ1-2; 8 bases match TRBD1. V dropped 5 bases and J dropped 2; count of bases not matched to a gene: 13. There are 17 residues in the CDR3. CDR1 and CDR2 from the germline V gene are MNHEY and SMNVEV (reference sequence). The CDR3 spells CASSPGPGQGLNYGYTF. The CDR3 DNA is TGTGCCAGCAGTCCGGGACCAGGACAGGGCCTGAACTATGGCTACACCTTC.

This clone was found a few times. This chain connects TRBV9 to TRBJ2-7; D is perhaps TRBD1 (6 bases). V was trimmed by 4 bases and J by 0 bases, leaving 14 bases between them. Germline CDR1 SGDLS, CDR2 YYNGEE. This CDR3 has 15 amino acids. CDR3 coding DNA: TGTGCCAGCAGCCCCAGGACAGCCAGCTCCTACGAGCAGTACTTC. This sequence encodes CASSPRTASSYEQYF.

V and J are TRBV29-1 and TRBJ2-3, with 14 bases aligning to TRBD2. The germline V gene encodes CDR1 SQVTM and CDR2 ANQGSEA. Unmatched junction bases numbered 12, after V lost 4 bases and J lost 0 bases. This CDR3 spans 19 amino acids. CDR3 amino acids: CSVVPRLAGGPGSTDTQYF. The CDR3 region has the DNA TGCAGCGTTGTGCCTCGACTAGCGGGGGGGCCGGGAAGCACAGATACGCAGTATTTT.

This rearrangement joins TRBV6-5 to TRBJ2-6, with no clear D. Germline CDR1 is MNHEY and CDR2 is SVGAGI. The CDR3 is 15 residues long. V dropped 0 bases and J dropped 2 bases, with 5 bases sitting between them. The CDR3 DNA reads TGTGCCAGCAGTTACTCGGTGGCTGGGGCCAACGTCCTGACTTTC. Protein: CASSYSVAGANVLTF.

J is TRBJ1-1 and V is TRBV30, with a tentative D call TRBD1 (6 bases). The germline V gene encodes CDR1 GTSNPN and CDR2 SVGIG (reference sequence). This CDR3 has 12 amino acids. V was trimmed by 8 bases and J by 5 bases, leaving 15 bases between them. CDR3 bases: TGTGCCGAACAGGGAGTTGCAACTGAAGCTTTCTTT. Translation gives CAEQGVATEAFF.

The V call is TRBV7-8, the J call TRBJ2-7, with D perhaps matching TRBD2 (6 bases). The CDR3 runs 16 residues. V was shortened by 0 bases and J by 0 bases, with 12 bases between the two germline ends. CDR1 is SGHVS, CDR2 FQNEAQ, per germline. The chain's CDR3 is CASSLAEGRTSYEQYF. CDR3 DNA sequence: TGTGCCAGCAGCTTAGCGGAGGGGCGTACCTCCTACGAGCAGTACTTC.